The clone carrying this TCR beta chain was seen repeatedly, ten times or more. The antigen is undetermined. CDR1 is LGHDT, CDR2 YNNKEL, per germline (reference sequence). The CDR3 totals 19 residues. V lost 0 bases, J lost 0 bases, and 13 bases stayed unmatched. The entry originates in a study of early T cells in non-severe SARS-CoV-2 infection. Overall study context: Whole-blood bulk RNA, unsorted, was sequenced, and chains were unpaired. Study results and limitations: Private and CD4 specificities were missed by VDJdb matching, which favored anti-spike CD8 responses.

Unique molecular identifier tags were affixed to discrete cDNA molecules. From the 5' RACE reads, TCRdb called clonotypes with MiXCR, one entry per CDR3 protein. The sample consists of about 68,000 distinct CDR3 sequences, less than 15% of them appearing once. This TCR was sampled from an adult who was a healthcare worker with PCR-confirmed SARS-CoV-2 infection or an uninfected control (not recorded which). Sequencing input: whole blood. The chain is built from TRBV3-1 and TRBJ2-5, with 7 bases lining up with TRBD1. Here the CDR3 DNA reads TGTGCCAGCAGCCAAGATCCTGCGTTGGCAGGGGGAAACCAAGAGACCCAGTACTTC. Protein product: CASSQDPALAGGNQETQYF.